The source of this T cell receptor beta chain is a study of OX40 agonist ivuxolimab in advanced cancers. On the study more broadly: Every patient in dose escalation had hepatocellular carcinoma, melanoma, renal cell or head and neck cancer. The dose-escalation cohort was just under 85% male, with a mean age of about 58 years, ranging roughly 20 to 90. Study findings and constraints: On average, CD8+ T cells had more expanded clones than CD4+.

The study sampled blood at baseline, cycle 4 day 1, and cycle 7 day 1. The assay was immunoSEQ multiplex PCR, and TCRdb's table has in-frame clones only and misses some. The data hold tens of thousands of clones, with approximately 90% observed a single time. Deletions cut 2 bases from V and 4 bases from J, with 15 bases between. CDR3 length: 16 residues. CDR1 MNHEY and CDR2 SVGAGI come from the germline V gene. A note on this clone: Its cognate antigen is unknown.

V is TRBV6-5 and J is TRBJ1-3, with D possibly being TRBD1 (6 bases). The sequence derives from an adult with an advanced solid tumor such as melanoma, head and neck, liver or kidney cancer. The source material was CD4+ or CD8+ T cells sorted from blood, sampled in a trial of the OX40 agonist ivuxolimab. The CDR3 sequence: CASSYLSGGGGNTIYF. In DNA, the CDR3 is TGTGCCAGCAGTTACCTTTCAGGAGGGGGAGGAAACACCATATATTTT.